This T cell receptor (beta chain) was captured by sequencing in a study of T-cell memory formation after mild COVID-19. Across the whole study: Largely, the TCR clusters proved donor specific.

In germline, CDR1 is SGHNT, CDR2 YYREEE (reference sequence). Trimming took 3 bases from V and 4 from J; bases not matched to a gene: 1. CDR3 size: 15 residues. The study's findings and limits: Clones that shrank (day 15 to 85) were balanced CD4/CD8, whereas later expanders leaned CD4+. Cross-reactive memory seemingly joined, as some responding clones were found in pre-infection memory.

Turning to this clonotype: Its antigen is not identified.

Constant-segment primers were used for 5'RACE, and the resulting TCR alpha and TCR beta cDNA libraries carried sample barcodes and UMIs. From the 5' RACE reads, TCRdb called clonotypes with MiXCR, one entry per CDR3 protein. There are about 50,000 distinct CDR3 sequences in the sample; approximately 9% occur only once, and 12% lies in the top ten. Sequencing was done on a sample of PBMCs or a T cell subset sorted from them (not recorded which). This chain joins TRBV5-4 and TRBJ2-1, with 13 nucleotides matching TRBD2. The receptor was isolated from an adult woman who had mild COVID-19 (a few samples of this study predate the infection). Cell type and time point are not known. CDR3 amino acids: CASSSGLAGYNEQFF. As DNA, the CDR3 is TGTGCCAGCAGCTCGGGACTAGCGGGATACAATGAGCAGTTCTTC.